This T cell receptor (beta chain) was observed in a study of cytomegalovirus exposure and HLA in healthy donors. The PCR was carried out with 60 Vbeta primers and 13 Jbeta primers. Clones were sequenced by immunoSEQ multiplex PCR, and TCRdb holds only the in-frame ones, with some missing. In total, the table holds about 210,000 clones. Unmatched junction bases numbered 13, after V lost 7 bases and J lost 0 bases. This CDR3 contains 18 residues. Germline V gives CDR1 MNHEY, CDR2 SMNVEV (reference sequence). This rearrangement joins TRBV27 to TRBJ2-3, with 10 nucleotides matching TRBD2. The sequenced sample was PBMCs. The source is a woman in her twenties or thirties in good health and CMV-seropositive. The CDR3 spells CASTLRASGRPSTDTQYF. The CDR3 DNA sequence: TGTGCCAGCACCCTCAGGGCTAGCGGGAGACCTAGCACAGATACGCAGTATTTT.